This entry concerns a single T cell receptor (beta chain). Per the germline V gene, CDR1 is LNHDA and CDR2 is SQIVND (reference sequence). The CDR3 consists of 15 residues. V lost 6 bases to trimming and J lost 3 bases; unmatched junction nucleotides: 6. The data belong to a study of T cells in Graves' hyperthyroidism and ophthalmopathy. Uncontrolled infections, other autoimmune diseases, pregnancy or lactation led to exclusion of patients. Amplification of TCR beta CDR3 regions was performed using RNA transcripts as template. HTBI primers were the set used in a first-round RT-PCR of the TCR CDR3. TCRdb ran MiXCR on the multiplex PCR reads and lists one entry per CDR3 protein. The top ten hold around 54% of the sample, which has under 350,000 distinct CDR3 sequences, around a sixth seen once.

The sequenced sample consisted of blood. V usage is TRBV19 and J usage is TRBJ2-1; TRBD2 aligns across 9 bases. The receptor's source is a woman aged 45-59 years with Graves' hyperthyroidism. The CDR3 loop reads CASRETSGFYNEQFF. For the CDR3, the DNA is TGTGCCAGTAGGGAAACTAGCGGGTTCTACAATGAGCAGTTCTTC. Based on the CDR3 plus reference TRBV19 and TRBJ2-1, the full variable domain is DGGITQSPKYLFRKEGQNVTLSCEQNLNHDAMYWYRQDPGQGLRLIYYSQIVNDFQKGDIAEGYSVSREKKESFPLTVTSAQKNPTAFYLCASRETSGFYNEQFFGPGTRLTVL.